This T cell receptor (beta chain) was obtained from a study of CD8 T cells in ankylosing spondylitis. General observations from the study: Apparently characteristic of ankylosing spondylitis blood was a TCR beta motif (roughly eight highly homologous variants).

Germline V gives CDR1 GTSNPN, CDR2 SVGIG (reference sequence). Trimming pared 7 bases from V and 3 bases from J, leaving 9 bases between. CDR3 length: 11 residues. This clonotype was counted only a few times. Its antigen is currently unknown. Via MiXCR, TCRdb re-called the 5' RACE reads, giving one row per CDR3 protein. Among roughly 440,000 distinct CDR3 sequences, over 15% were seen once, and the ten largest hold under 1.2%. Sequencing was done on a sample of blood, either unsorted or a sorted T cell fraction (not recorded which). This sequence originates from a male donor with ankylosing spondylitis. The J gene is TRBJ2-5, the V gene TRBV30; maybe TRBD1 (5 bases). The CDR3 nucleotides are TGTGCCTCGACAGTGAAAGAGACCCAGTACTTC. It codes for CASTVKETQYF.